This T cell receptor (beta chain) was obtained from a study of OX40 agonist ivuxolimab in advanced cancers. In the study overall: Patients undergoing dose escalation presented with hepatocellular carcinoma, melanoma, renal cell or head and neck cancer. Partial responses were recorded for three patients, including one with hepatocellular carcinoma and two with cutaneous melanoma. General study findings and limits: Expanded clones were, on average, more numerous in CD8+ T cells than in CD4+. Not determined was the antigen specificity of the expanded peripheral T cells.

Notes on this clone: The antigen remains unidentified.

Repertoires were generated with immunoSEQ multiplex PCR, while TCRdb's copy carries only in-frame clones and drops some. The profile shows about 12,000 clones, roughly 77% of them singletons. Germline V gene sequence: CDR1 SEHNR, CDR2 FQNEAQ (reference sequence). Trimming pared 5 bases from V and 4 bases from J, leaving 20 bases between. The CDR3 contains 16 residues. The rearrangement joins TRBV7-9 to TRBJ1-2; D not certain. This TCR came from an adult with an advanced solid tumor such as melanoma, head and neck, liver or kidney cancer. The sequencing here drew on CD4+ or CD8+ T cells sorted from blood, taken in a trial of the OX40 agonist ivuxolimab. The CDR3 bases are TGTGCCAGCAGCAAAAGGGCATACCATAAGACCTATGGCTACACCTTC. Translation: CASSKRAYHKTYGYTF.